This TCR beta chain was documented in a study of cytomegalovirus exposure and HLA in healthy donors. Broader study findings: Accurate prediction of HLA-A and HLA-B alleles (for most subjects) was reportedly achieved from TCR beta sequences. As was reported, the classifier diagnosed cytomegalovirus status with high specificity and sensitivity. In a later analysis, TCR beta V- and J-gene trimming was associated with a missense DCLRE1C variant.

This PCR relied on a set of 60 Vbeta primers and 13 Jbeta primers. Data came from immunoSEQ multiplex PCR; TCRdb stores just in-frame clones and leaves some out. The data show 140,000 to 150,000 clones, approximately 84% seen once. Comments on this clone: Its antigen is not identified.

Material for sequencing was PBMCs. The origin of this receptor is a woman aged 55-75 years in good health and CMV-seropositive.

The chain's CDR3 is CASSRTSGSGGELFF. The CDR3 DNA follows: TGTGCCAGCAGTCGGACTAGCGGGTCGGGCGGGGAGCTGTTTTTT. The rearrangement links TRBV27 to TRBJ2-2; 11 nucleotides line up with TRBD2. The CDR3 sequence is 15 residues long. From germline, CDR1 is MNHEY and CDR2 SMNVEV (reference sequence). The V and J ends lost 5 bases and 7 bases, in that order; junction bases with no gene match: 6.